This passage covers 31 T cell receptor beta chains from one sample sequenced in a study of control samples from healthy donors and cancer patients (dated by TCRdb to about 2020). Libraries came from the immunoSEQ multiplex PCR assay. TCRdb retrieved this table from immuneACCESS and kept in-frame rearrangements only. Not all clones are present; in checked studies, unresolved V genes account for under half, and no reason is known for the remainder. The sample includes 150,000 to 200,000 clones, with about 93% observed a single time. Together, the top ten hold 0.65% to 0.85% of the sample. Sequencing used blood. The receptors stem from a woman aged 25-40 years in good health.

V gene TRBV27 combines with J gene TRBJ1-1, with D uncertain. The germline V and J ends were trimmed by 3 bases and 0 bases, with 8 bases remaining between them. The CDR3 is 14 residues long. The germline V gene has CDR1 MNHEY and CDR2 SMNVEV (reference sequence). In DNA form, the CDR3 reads TGTGCCAGCAGTTTCGAGCCCGTGAACACTGAAGCTTTCTTT. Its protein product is CASSFEPVNTEAFF.

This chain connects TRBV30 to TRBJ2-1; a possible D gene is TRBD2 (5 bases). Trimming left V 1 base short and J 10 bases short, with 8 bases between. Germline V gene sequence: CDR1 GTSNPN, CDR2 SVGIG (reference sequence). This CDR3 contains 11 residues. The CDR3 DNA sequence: TGTGCCTGGAGTGGTGGCGGGGAGCAGTTCTTC. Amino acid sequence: CAWSGGGEQFF.

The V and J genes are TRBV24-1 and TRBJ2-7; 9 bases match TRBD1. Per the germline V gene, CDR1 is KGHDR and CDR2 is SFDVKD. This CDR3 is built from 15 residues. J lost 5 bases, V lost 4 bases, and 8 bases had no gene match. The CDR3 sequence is CATSDAGTGSDEQYF. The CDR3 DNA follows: TGTGCCACCAGTGACGCCGGGACAGGGAGCGACGAGCAGTACTTC.

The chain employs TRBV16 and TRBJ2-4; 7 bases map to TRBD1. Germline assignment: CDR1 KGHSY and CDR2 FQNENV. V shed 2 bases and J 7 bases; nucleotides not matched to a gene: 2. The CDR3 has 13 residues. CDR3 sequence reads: CASSQNRGNIQYF. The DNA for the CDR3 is TGTGCCAGCAGCCAAAACAGGGGTAACATTCAGTACTTC.

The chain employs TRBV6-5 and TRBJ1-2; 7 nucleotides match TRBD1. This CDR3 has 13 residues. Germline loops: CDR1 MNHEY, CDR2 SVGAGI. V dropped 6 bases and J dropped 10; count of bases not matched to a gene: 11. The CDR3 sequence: CASSTTGTLAYTF. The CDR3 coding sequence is TGTGCCAGCAGCACGACAGGGACGCTGGCCTACACCTTC.

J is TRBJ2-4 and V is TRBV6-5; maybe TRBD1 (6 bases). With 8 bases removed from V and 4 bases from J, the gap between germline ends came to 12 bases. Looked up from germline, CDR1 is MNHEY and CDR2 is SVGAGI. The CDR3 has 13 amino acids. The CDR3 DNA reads TGTGCCAGCCAGGGGTGGCGAAAAAACATTCAGTACTTC. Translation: CASQGWRKNIQYF.

The chain's CDR3 is CASTIPTENTEAFF. DNA for the CDR3: TGTGCCAGCACCATACCGACAGAGAACACTGAAGCTTTCTTT. The V and J genes are TRBV7-8 and TRBJ1-1; tentatively, D is TRBD1 (5 bases). Per germline, CDR1 SGHVS and CDR2 FQNEAQ. The CDR3 sequence is 14 residues long. The V gene lost 7 bases and the J gene lost 1 base, with 13 bases spanning the gap.

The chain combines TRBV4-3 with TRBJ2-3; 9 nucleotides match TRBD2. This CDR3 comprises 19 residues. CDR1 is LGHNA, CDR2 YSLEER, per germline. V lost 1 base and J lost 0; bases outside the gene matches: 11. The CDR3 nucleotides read TGCGCCAGCAGCCAAGTGTCTGCGGGAGGGACCTCTAGCACAGATACGCAGTATTTT. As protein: CASSQVSAGGTSSTDTQYF.

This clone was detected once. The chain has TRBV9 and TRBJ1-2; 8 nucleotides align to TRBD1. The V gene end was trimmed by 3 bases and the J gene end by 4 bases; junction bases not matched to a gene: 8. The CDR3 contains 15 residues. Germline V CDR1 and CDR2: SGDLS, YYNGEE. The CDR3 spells CASSGGQAAVYGYTF. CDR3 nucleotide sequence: TGTGCCAGCAGCGGGGGACAGGCAGCGGTCTATGGCTACACCTTC.

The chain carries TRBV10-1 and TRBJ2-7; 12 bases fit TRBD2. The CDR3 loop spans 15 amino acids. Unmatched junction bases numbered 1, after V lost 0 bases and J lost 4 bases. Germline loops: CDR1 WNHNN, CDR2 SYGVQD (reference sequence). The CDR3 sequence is CASSESTSGRYEQYF. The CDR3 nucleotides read TGCGCCAGCAGTGAGTCGACTAGCGGGAGATACGAGCAGTACTTC.

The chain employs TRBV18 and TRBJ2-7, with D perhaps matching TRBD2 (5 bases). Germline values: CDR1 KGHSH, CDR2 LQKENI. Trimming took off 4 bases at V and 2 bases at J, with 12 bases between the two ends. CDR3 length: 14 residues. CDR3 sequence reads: CASSQLEGPYEQYF. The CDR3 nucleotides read TGTGCCAGCTCACAACTAGAAGGGCCCTACGAGCAGTACTTC.

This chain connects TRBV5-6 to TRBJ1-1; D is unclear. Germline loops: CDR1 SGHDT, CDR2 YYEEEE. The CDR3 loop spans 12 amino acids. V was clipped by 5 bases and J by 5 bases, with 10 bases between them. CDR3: CASSSDLTEAFF. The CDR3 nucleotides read TGTGCCAGCAGTTCTGACTTGACTGAAGCTTTCTTT.

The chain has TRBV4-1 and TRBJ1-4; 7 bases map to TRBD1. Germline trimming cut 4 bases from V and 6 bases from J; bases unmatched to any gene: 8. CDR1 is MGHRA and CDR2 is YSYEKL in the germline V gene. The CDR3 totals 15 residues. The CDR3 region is CASSLRGGPDEKLFF. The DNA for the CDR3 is TGCGCCAGCAGCCTCAGGGGGGGGCCTGATGAAAAACTGTTTTTT.

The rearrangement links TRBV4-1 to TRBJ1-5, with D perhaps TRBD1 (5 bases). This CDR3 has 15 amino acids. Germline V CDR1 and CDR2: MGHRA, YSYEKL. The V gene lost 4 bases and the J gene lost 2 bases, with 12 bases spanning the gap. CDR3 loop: CASSLRGVGNQPQHF. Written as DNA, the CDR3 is TGCGCCAGCAGCCTTCGGGGGGTGGGCAATCAGCCCCAGCATTTT.

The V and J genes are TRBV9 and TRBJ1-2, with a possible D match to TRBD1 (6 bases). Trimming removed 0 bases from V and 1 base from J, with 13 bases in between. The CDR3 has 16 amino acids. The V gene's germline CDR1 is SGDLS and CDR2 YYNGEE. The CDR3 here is CASSVATGPLNYGYTF. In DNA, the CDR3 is TGTGCCAGCAGCGTAGCTACAGGGCCCCTTAACTATGGCTACACCTTC.

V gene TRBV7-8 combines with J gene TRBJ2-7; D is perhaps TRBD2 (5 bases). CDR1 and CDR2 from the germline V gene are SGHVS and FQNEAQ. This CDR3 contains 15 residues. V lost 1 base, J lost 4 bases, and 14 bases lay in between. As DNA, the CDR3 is TGTGCCAGCAGCTTAGAGGACTGGACCCCTTACGAGCAGTACTTC. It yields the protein CASSLEDWTPYEQYF.

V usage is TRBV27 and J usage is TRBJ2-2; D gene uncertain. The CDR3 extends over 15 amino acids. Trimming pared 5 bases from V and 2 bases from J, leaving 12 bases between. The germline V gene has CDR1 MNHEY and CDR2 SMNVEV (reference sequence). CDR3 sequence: CASSRWAVNTGELFF. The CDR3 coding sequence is TGTGCCAGCAGTCGATGGGCGGTAAACACCGGGGAGCTGTTTTTT.

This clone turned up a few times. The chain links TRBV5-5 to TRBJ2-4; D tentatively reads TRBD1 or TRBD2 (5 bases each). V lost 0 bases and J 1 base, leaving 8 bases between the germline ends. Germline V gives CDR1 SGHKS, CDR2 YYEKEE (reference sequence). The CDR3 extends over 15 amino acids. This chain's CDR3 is CASSLGDEAKNIQYF. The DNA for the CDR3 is TGTGCCAGCAGCTTGGGGGACGAGGCCAAAAACATTCAGTACTTC.

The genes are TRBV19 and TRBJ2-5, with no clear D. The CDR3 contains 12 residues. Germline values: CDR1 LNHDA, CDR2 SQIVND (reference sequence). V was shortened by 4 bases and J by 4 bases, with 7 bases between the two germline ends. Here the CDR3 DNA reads TGTGCCAGTAGTAACGGCCTAGAGACCCAGTACTTC. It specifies CASSNGLETQYF.

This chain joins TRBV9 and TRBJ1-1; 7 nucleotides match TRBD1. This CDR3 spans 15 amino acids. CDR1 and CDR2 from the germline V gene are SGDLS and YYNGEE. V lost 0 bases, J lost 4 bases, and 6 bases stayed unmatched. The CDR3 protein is CASSVVTGVGTEAFF. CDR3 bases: TGTGCCAGCAGCGTAGTTACAGGGGTAGGCACTGAAGCTTTCTTT. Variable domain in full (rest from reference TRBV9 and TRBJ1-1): DSGVTQTPKHLITATGQRVTLRCSPRSGDLSVYWYQQSLDQGLQFLIQYYNGEERAKGNILERFSAQQFPDLHSELNLSSLELGDSALYFCASSVVTGVGTEAFFGQGTRLTVV.

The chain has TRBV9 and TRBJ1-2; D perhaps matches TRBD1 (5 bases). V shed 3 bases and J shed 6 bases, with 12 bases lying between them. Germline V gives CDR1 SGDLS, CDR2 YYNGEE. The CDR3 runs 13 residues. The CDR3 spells CASSARGSDGYTF. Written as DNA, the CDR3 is TGTGCCAGCAGCGCACGGGGGAGCGATGGCTACACCTTC.

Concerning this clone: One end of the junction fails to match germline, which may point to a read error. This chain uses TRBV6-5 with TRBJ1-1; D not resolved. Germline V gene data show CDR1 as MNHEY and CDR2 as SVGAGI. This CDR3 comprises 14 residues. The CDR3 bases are TGTGTCAGCAGACACAGCCCCAGTTACACTGAAGCTTTCTTT. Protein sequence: CVSRHSPSYTEAFF.

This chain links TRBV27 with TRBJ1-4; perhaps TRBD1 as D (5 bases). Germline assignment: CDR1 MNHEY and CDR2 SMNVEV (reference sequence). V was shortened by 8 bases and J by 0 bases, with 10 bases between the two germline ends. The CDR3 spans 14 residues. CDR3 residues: CASGTLATNEKLFF. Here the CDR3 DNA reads TGTGCCAGCGGGACTTTGGCAACTAATGAAAAACTGTTTTTT. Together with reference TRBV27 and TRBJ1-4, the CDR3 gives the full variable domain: EAQVTQNPRYLITVTGKKLTVTCSQNMNHEYMSWYRQDPGLGLRQIYYSMNVEVTDKGDVPEGYKVSRKEKRNFPLILESPSPNQTSLYFCASGTLATNEKLFFGSGTQLSVL.

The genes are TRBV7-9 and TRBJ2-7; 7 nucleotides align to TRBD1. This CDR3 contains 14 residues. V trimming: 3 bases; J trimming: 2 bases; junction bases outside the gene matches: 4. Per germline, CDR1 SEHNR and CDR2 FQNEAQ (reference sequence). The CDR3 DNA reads TGTGCCAGCAGCTTCTCCGGACAGGCCTACGAGCAGTACTTC. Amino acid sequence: CASSFSGQAYEQYF.

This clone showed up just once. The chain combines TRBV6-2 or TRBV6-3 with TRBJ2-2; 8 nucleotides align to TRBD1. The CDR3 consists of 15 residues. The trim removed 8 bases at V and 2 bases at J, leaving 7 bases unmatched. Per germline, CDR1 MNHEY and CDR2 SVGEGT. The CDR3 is CASRPDRDNTGELFF. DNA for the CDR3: TGTGCCAGCCGCCCGGACAGGGACAACACCGGGGAGCTGTTTTTT.

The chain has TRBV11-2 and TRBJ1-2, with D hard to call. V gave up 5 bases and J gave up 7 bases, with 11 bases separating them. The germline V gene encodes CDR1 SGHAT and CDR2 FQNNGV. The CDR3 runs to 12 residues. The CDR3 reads CASSPRGFGYTF. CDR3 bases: TGTGCCAGCAGCCCTCGGGGTTTTGGCTACACCTTC.

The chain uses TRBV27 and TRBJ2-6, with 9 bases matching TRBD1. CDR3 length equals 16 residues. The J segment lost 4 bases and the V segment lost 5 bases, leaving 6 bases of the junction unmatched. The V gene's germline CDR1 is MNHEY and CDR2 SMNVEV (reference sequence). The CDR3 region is CASSLGQGLGANVLTF. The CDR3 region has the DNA TGTGCCAGCAGTCTGGGACAGGGACTCGGGGCCAACGTCCTGACTTTC. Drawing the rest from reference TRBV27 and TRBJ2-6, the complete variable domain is EAQVTQNPRYLITVTGKKLTVTCSQNMNHEYMSWYRQDPGLGLRQIYYSMNVEVTDKGDVPEGYKVSRKEKRNFPLILESPSPNQTSLYFCASSLGQGLGANVLTFGAGSRLTVL.

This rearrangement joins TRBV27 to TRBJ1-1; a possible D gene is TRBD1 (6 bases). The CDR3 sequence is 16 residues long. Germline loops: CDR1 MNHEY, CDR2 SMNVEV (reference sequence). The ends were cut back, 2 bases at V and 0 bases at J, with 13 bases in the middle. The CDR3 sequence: CASSLRGGRLNTEAFF. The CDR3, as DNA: TGTGCCAGCAGTTTACGGGGGGGGCGCCTGAACACTGAAGCTTTCTTT.

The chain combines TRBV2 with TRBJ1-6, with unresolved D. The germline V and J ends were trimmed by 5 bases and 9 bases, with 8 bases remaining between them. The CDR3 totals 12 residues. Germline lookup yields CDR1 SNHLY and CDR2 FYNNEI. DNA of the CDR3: TGTGCCAGCAGTCCGGGATCTTCACCCCTCCACTTT. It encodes CASSPGSSPLHF.

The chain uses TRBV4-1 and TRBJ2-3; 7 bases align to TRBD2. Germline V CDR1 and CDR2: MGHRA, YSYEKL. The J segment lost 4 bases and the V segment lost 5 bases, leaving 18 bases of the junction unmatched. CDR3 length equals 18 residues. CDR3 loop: CASSYESPPGRRPDTQYF. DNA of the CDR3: TGCGCCAGCAGCTATGAATCCCCACCCGGGAGGAGACCAGATACGCAGTATTTT.

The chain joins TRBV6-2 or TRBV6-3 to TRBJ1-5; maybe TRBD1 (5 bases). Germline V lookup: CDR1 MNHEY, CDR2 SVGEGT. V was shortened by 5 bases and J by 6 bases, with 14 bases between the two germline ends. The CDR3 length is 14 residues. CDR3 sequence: CASSDQGDSQPQHF. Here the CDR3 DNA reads TGTGCCAGCAGTGATCAGGGAGATAGTCAGCCCCAGCATTTT.